This record concerns one T cell receptor beta chain sequence. The authors ran the assay at deep level. Sequencing was performed with immunoSEQ multiplex PCR; in TCRdb, only in-frame clones are kept and a portion is missing. Here the sample spans 2 million to 2.5 million clones, 93% being singletons. These data belong to a study of shared clonotypes between healthy human individuals. The CDR3 is made up of 16 amino acids. The germline V gene encodes CDR1 KGHSH and CDR2 LQKENI. V lost 4 bases, J lost 0 bases, and 5 bases stayed unmatched. The sequenced sample consisted of naive CD4+ T cells from PBMCs. Subset of the sample: CD45RA+ positively selected. This TCR derives from a man younger than 35 in good health. Some clones in this sample may be carry-over from other donors' samples. The chain has TRBV18 and TRBJ1-4; 7 nucleotides line up with TRBD1. CDR3 amino acids: CASSLGQFATNEKLFF. For the CDR3, the DNA is TGTGCCAGCTCACTGGGACAGTTCGCAACTAATGAAAAACTGTTTTTT.